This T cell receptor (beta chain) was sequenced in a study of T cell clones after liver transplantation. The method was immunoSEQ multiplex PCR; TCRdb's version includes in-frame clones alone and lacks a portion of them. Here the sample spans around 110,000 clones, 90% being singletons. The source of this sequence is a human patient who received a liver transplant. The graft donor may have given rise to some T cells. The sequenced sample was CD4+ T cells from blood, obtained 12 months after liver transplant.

The chain's CDR3 is CASSYSGQAQEQYF. CDR3 in DNA: TGTGCCAGCAGTTACTCCGGACAGGCTCAAGAGCAGTACTTC. The chain is built from TRBV6-5 and TRBJ2-7, with TRBD1 matching over 7 bases. The germline gives CDR1 MNHEY, CDR2 SVGAGI. This CDR3 spans 14 amino acids. V dropped 0 bases and J dropped 7; count of bases not matched to a gene: 6.